This T cell receptor beta chain is from a study of blood T cell repertoires in COVID-19. Study at large: Acute-phase and convalescent COVID-19 samples originated in the United States, Italy and Spain. Sample material is recorded as cDNA or gDNA derived from T cells, B-cell-depleted T cells, or PBMCs.

Enrollees, about 18 to 95 years old, lived in 24 US areas. Clinical histories supplied by participants themselves formed the basis of cohort assignment. Profiling relied on immunoSEQ multiplex PCR, and the TCRdb table lists in-frame clones only, not all of them. The table includes fewer than 400,000 clones, more than 85% detected once. Germline V gene lookup returns CDR1 SGDLS and CDR2 YYNGEE. Trimming removed 3 bases at V and 1 base at J, with 16 bases between. The CDR3 extends over 16 amino acids. The source material was PBMCs or T cells enriched from blood (not recorded which). The chain recombines TRBV9 with TRBJ1-2; unclear D gene. This clonotype originated in a woman aged 30 to 39 who had recovered from COVID-19. Here the CDR3 reads CASSAPRSGFNYGYTF. The CDR3, as DNA: TGTGCCAGCAGCGCCCCCCGTTCGGGGTTTAACTATGGCTACACCTTC.